This T cell receptor beta chain was profiled in a study of T-cell reconstitution after alpha-beta-depleted transplantation in children. This clonotype was observed a few times. Germline CDR1 reads SGHDN; CDR2 reads FVKESK. The V segment lost 3 bases and the J segment 7 bases; nucleotides outside the gene matches: 3. The CDR3 runs 14 residues. Unique molecular identifiers were used to barcode this TCRbeta library. MiXCR was run by TCRdb on the PCR reads, yielding one entry per CDR3 protein. The sample yields about 600,000 distinct CDR3 sequences, around 23% seen once. The receptor was isolated from a boy younger than two who had a stem cell transplant for acute myeloid leukemia, so the T cells may come from the graft donor. The chain has TRBV14 and TRBJ1-2; 12 nucleotides agree with TRBD1. Sequenced material: PBMCs, mostly from graft donor cells, taken 360 days after TCRalphabeta/CD19-depleted stem cell transplant. The CDR3 loop is CASSQGQGAGGYTF. CDR3 nucleotides: TGTGCCAGCAGCCAGGGACAGGGGGCTGGTGGCTACACCTTC.